The 23 T cell receptor beta chains listed next were all sequenced from one sample in a study of control samples from healthy donors and cancer patients. The protocol was immunoSEQ multiplex PCR, while the TCRdb copy is restricted to in-frame clones and leaves out a portion. Of 110,000 to 150,000 clones listed, around 86% are singletons. The sequencing sample was made of blood. The source of these receptors is a man aged 30 to 45 in good health.

This clone was counted once. The chain joins TRBV7-9 to TRBJ1-3, with a tentative D call TRBD1 (5 bases). The CDR3 extends over 16 amino acids. The germline CDR1 and CDR2 sequences are SEHNR and FQNEAQ (reference sequence). Trimming removed 6 bases at V and 0 bases at J, with 15 bases between. The CDR3 protein is CASRPGPMSSGNTIYF. The CDR3 region has the DNA TGTGCCAGCAGACCGGGACCCATGAGCTCTGGAAACACCATATATTTT.

This rearrangement joins TRBV6-5 to TRBJ2-1; 8 bases align to TRBD1. CDR3 length: 14 amino acids. Germline CDR1 is MNHEY and CDR2 is SVGAGI. J gave up 6 bases and V 7 bases, and 8 bases lay outside the gene matches. CDR3 DNA: TGTGCCAGCACAAAGGGACAGGTTTCCAATGAGCAGTTCTTC. Its protein product is CASTKGQVSNEQFF.

Concerning this clone itself: The sample contains more than one DNA sequence encoding this CDR3. The chain couples TRBV27 to TRBJ1-5, with D possibly TRBD1 on 6 matching bases. CDR3 size: 13 residues. Germline CDR1 and CDR2: MNHEY and SMNVEV (reference sequence). V gave up 3 bases and J gave up 4 bases, with 7 bases separating them. CDR3 region: CASSFQGNQPQHF. CDR3 in DNA: TGTGCCAGCAGTTTCCAGGGGAATCAGCCCCAGCATTTT.

The chain employs TRBV19 and TRBJ1-1; D may be TRBD1 (5 bases). V was clipped by 3 bases and J by 5 bases, with 13 bases between them. Germline loops: CDR1 LNHDA, CDR2 SQIVND (reference sequence). The CDR3 loop spans 14 amino acids. The DNA for the CDR3 is TGTGCCAGTAGTATTACGGCGGGACGAACTGAAGCTTTCTTT. Translating it yields CASSITAGRTEAFF. Drawing the rest from reference TRBV19 and TRBJ1-1, the complete variable domain is DGGITQSPKYLFRKEGQNVTLSCEQNLNHDAMYWYRQDPGQGLRLIYYSQIVNDFQKGDIAEGYSVSREKKESFPLTVTSAQKNPTAFYLCASSITAGRTEAFFGQGTRLTVV.

This chain joins TRBV4-3 and TRBJ2-3, with unresolved D. Germline CDR1 reads LGHNA; CDR2 reads YSLEER. This CDR3 is built from 14 residues. V shed 0 bases and J shed 2 bases, with 6 bases lying between them. Here the CDR3 DNA reads TGCGCCAGCAGCCAAGATTACGCCACAGATACGCAGTATTTT. It encodes CASSQDYATDTQYF.

This chain connects TRBV9 to TRBJ2-1, with D possibly being TRBD2 (6 bases). This CDR3 region has 16 residues. Germline CDR1 and CDR2: SGDLS and YYNGEE. Trimming took off 0 bases at V and 6 bases at J, with 16 bases between the two ends. CDR3 amino acids: CASSVVSGKGLNEQFF. In nucleotides, the CDR3 is TGTGCCAGCAGCGTAGTATCTGGAAAGGGACTCAATGAGCAGTTCTTC.

The J gene is TRBJ2-1, the V gene TRBV9; 9 bases fit TRBD2. Per germline, CDR1 SGDLS and CDR2 YYNGEE. Germline trimming cut 1 base from V and 6 bases from J; bases unmatched to any gene: 8. The CDR3 is 16 residues long. The DNA of the CDR3 is TGTGCCAGCAGCGTAAGAGCGGGAGGTTCATCCAATGAGCAGTTCTTC. This translates into CASSVRAGGSSNEQFF.

This chain links TRBV5-6 with TRBJ2-3, with TRBD1 matching over 12 bases. Germline CDR1 reads SGHDT; CDR2 reads YYEEEE. After removal of 4 bases from V and 3 bases from J, the junction contained 6 bases not matched to a gene. This CDR3 spans 16 amino acids. The CDR3 region is CASSRKGQGATDTQYF. The CDR3 nucleotides read TGTGCCAGCAGCCGTAAGGGACAGGGGGCGACAGATACGCAGTATTTT.

The chain is built from TRBV7-8 and TRBJ1-4; 8 bases agree with TRBD1. This CDR3 contains 15 residues. Trimming removed 5 bases from V and 5 bases from J; junction bases left unmatched: 7. Germline loops: CDR1 SGHVS, CDR2 FQNEAQ. CDR3: CASSGYRGRNEKLFF. CDR3 in DNA: TGTGCCAGCAGCGGCTACAGGGGGAGGAATGAAAAACTGTTTTTT.

The chain has TRBV2 and TRBJ1-4; 9 bases align to TRBD1. This CDR3 spans 14 amino acids. Per germline, CDR1 SNHLY and CDR2 FYNNEI. V lost 3 bases, J lost 8 bases, and 4 bases stayed unmatched. DNA for the CDR3: TGTGCCAGCAGTGATTACGGGACAGGGGAAAAACTGTTTTTT. It translates to CASSDYGTGEKLFF.

The chain carries TRBV6-6 and TRBJ2-1; the D is unclear. Trimming pared 2 bases from V and 5 bases from J, leaving 10 bases between. The CDR3 totals 14 residues. Germline V gene data show CDR1 as MNHNY and CDR2 as SVGAGI (reference sequence). CDR3 sequence (DNA): TGTGCCAGCAGTTACCGCCGAACAGACAATGAGCAGTTCTTC. Residues: CASSYRRTDNEQFF.

V usage is TRBV24-1 and J usage is TRBJ2-5; TRBD2 matches 7 bases. With V trimmed by 5 bases and J by 2 bases, 10 bases remained unmatched. CDR3 length: 16 residues. Germline loops: CDR1 KGHDR, CDR2 SFDVKD. In nucleotides, the CDR3 is TGTGCCACCAGTGGGGGGGGGACTACCCCTCAAGAGACCCAGTACTTC. This codes for CATSGGGTTPQETQYF.

This sequence joins TRBV5-4 and TRBJ2-5, with TRBD1 as a possible D gene (6 bases). The V and J ends lost 4 bases and 4 bases respectively, with 20 bases between them. CDR1 and CDR2 from the germline V gene are SGHNT and YYREEE (reference sequence). This CDR3 region has 16 residues. The CDR3: CASSPNLRGISETQYF. CDR3 DNA: TGTGCCAGCAGCCCCAATCTCAGGGGAATCTCAGAGACCCAGTACTTC.

The chain is built from TRBV3-1 (or the pseudogene TRBV3-2) and TRBJ2-5; D perhaps matches TRBD1 (5 bases). Trimming removed 3 bases at V and 5 bases at J, with 13 bases between. The CDR3 loop spans 14 amino acids. CDR1 is LGHDT and CDR2 is YNNKEL in the germline V gene (reference sequence). The CDR3 nucleotides read TGTGCCAGCAGCCAGCAGGGCCCCCGGGAGACCCAGTACTTC. Amino acid sequence: CASSQQGPRETQYF.

The chain is built from TRBV11-3 and TRBJ2-7; D ambiguous. With 10 bases removed from V and 2 bases from J, the gap between germline ends came to 15 bases. Germline V CDR1 and CDR2: SGHNT, YENEEA. This CDR3 contains 13 residues. The CDR3 sequence: CATTPRGAYEQYF. In nucleotides, the CDR3 is TGTGCCACCACCCCCCGAGGCGCCTACGAGCAGTACTTC.

The V gene is TRBV6-1, the J gene TRBJ2-7; no firm D call. Looked up from germline, CDR1 is MNHNS and CDR2 is SASEGT. Trimming removed 2 bases at V and 0 bases at J, with 11 bases between. The CDR3 totals 15 residues. CDR3: CASSESSKPSYEQYF. The CDR3 DNA follows: TGTGCCAGCAGTGAAAGTTCCAAACCCTCCTACGAGCAGTACTTC.

This clone was seen a single time. This chain uses TRBV7-2 with TRBJ2-6, with unresolved D. The CDR3 contains 16 residues. The germline V gene encodes CDR1 SGHTA and CDR2 FQGNSA. Trimming took off 1 base at V and 0 bases at J, with 7 bases between the two ends. CDR3 residues: CASSLEGSSGANVLTF. CDR3 coding DNA: TGTGCCAGCAGCTTAGAGGGAAGCTCTGGGGCCAACGTCCTGACTTTC.

The CDR3 region is CAWSTTGRTLNSPLHF. CDR3 DNA sequence: TGTGCCTGGAGTACGACTGGACGGACACTTAATTCACCCCTCCACTTT. The chain is built from TRBV30 and TRBJ1-6; maybe TRBD1 (5 bases). V shed 2 bases and J shed 6 bases, with 17 bases lying between them. Germline loops: CDR1 GTSNPN, CDR2 SVGIG (reference sequence). CDR3 length: 16 amino acids.

The J gene is TRBJ1-6, the V gene TRBV7-7; D is ambiguous. V was pared by 5 bases and J by 9 bases, with 11 bases between. The germline V gene encodes CDR1 SSHAT and CDR2 FNYEAQ (reference sequence). The CDR3 is made up of 13 amino acids. CDR3 amino acids: CASSDDPGSPLHF. CDR3 DNA: TGTGCCAGCAGCGACGATCCGGGTTCACCCCTCCACTTT.

Turning to this clone: Other nucleotide sequences in the sample specify the same CDR3. V is TRBV27 and J is TRBJ2-7; TRBD1 or TRBD2 may be the D gene (5 bases each). The germline V and J ends were trimmed by 3 bases and 7 bases, with 13 bases remaining between them. Germline V gene data show CDR1 as MNHEY and CDR2 as SMNVEV (reference sequence). The length of the CDR3 is 13 residues. CDR3 sequence: CASSFQGAGEQYF. DNA of the CDR3: TGTGCCAGCAGTTTCCAAGGGGCGGGTGAGCAGTACTTC.

This clone has a single count. The chain combines TRBV19 with TRBJ1-4; no reliable D call. V dropped 3 bases and J dropped 8 bases, with 10 bases sitting between them. The CDR3 has 13 amino acids. Per the germline V gene, CDR1 is LNHDA and CDR2 is SQIVND (reference sequence). CDR3 sequence (DNA): TGTGCCAGTAGTATCTCTTCGGGGGAAAAACTGTTTTTT. Translating gives CASSISSGEKLFF.

The V call is TRBV7-9, the J call TRBJ2-1; the D is unclear. The germline gives CDR1 SEHNR, CDR2 FQNEAQ (reference sequence). The ends were cut back, 4 bases at V and 0 bases at J, with 7 bases in the middle. The CDR3 contains 14 residues. The chain's CDR3 is CASSYKSSYNEQFF. The CDR3 DNA reads as TGTGCCAGCAGCTACAAGAGCTCCTACAATGAGCAGTTCTTC.

CDR3: CATSRESGRPPVGTDTQYF. In DNA, the CDR3 is TGTGCCACCAGCAGAGAGAGCGGGAGGCCCCCCGTAGGCACAGATACGCAGTATTTT. This chain links TRBV15 with TRBJ2-3; the match to TRBD2 covers 9 bases. Germline V lookup: CDR1 LNHNV, CDR2 YYDKDF (reference sequence). This CDR3 has 19 amino acids. With 0 bases clipped from V and 1 base from J, the junction kept 11 bases outside the gene matches.